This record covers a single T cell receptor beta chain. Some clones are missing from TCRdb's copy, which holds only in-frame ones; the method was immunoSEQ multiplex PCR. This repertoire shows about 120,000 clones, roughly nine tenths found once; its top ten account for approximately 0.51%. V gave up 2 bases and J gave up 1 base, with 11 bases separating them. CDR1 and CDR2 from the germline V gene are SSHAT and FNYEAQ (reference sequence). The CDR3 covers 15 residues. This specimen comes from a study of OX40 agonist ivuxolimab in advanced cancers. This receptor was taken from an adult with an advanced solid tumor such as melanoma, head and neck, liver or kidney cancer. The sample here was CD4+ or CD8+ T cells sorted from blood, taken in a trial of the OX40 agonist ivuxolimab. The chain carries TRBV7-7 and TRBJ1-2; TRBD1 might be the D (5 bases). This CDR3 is CASSLPQDSNYGYTF. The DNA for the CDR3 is TGTGCCAGCAGCTTACCCCAAGACAGTAACTATGGCTACACCTTC.